This TCR beta chain was observed in a study of T cell responses to AZD1222 COVID-19 vaccine. Remarks on this clone: Its antigen is currently unknown.

Data came from immunoSEQ multiplex PCR; TCRdb stores just in-frame clones and leaves some out. Of roughly 120,000 clones in the sample, over 75% were seen once. CDR3 length: 16 residues. Per the germline V gene, CDR1 is MNHEY and CDR2 is SVGEGT. V was pared by 2 bases and J by 1 base, with 11 bases between. Notes on the study in general: Repertoire samples came only from after the peak T cell response. Clonal diversity may have been underestimated in mostly white British donors. Just a handful of AZD1222 recipients were seropositive at baseline. Nearly half of spike-specific TCRs reportedly target variant regions that are unmutated in the B.1.351 and B.1.1.7 variants.

The gene calls are TRBV6-2 or TRBV6-3 and TRBJ2-2, with D tentatively TRBD2 (7 bases). Specimen: peripheral blood, collected on day 0 of AZD1222 vaccination. The sequence derives from an adult in good health. CDR3 region: CASSYAGAQNTGELFF. As DNA, the CDR3 is TGTGCCAGCAGTTACGCGGGGGCTCAGAACACCGGGGAGCTGTTTTTT.